The clone carrying this T cell receptor (beta chain) has a count of ten or more. This entry is derived from a study of immune heterogeneity within non-small cell lung tumors. This CDR3 has 15 amino acids. Per germline, CDR1 DFQATT and CDR2 SNEGSKA (reference sequence). With 3 bases removed from V and 3 bases from J, the gap between germline ends came to 15 bases. Samples each supplied about 610 ng of bulk tumor genomic DNA as template. During surgery, each primary tumor gave multiple biopsies spaced as far apart as possible. Patients had untreated, newly diagnosed non-small cell lung cancer and underwent curative surgery. The authors amplified TCR beta CDR3 by multiplex PCR with 32 V and 13 J primers. TCRdb processed the multiplex PCR reads anew with MiXCR; each CDR3 protein has one entry. The data contain tens of thousands of distinct CDR3 sequences, 25% to 30% of them singletons.

The sequenced material came from lung tumor tissue. V usage is TRBV20-1 and J usage is TRBJ1-3; D unresolved. This TCR was recovered from a man aged 40-49 years with non-small cell lung cancer. CDR3 sequence: CSARARGGNGNTIYF. The CDR3, as DNA: TGCAGTGCTAGGGCCCGAGGAGGCAATGGAAACACCATATATTTT.